This entry describes one T cell receptor beta chain. As yet, its antigen is unknown. CDR1 SEHNR and CDR2 FQNEAQ come from the germline V gene (reference sequence). The CDR3 has 13 amino acids. Deletions cut 6 bases from V and 4 bases from J, with 10 bases between. The sample originates from a study of Ad26.COV2.S vaccination and SARS-CoV-2 variants. Overall study context: Donor allocation was to the COV1001 Ad26.COV2.S trial arm.

Libraries were prepared by immunoSEQ multiplex PCR; TCRdb keeps only in-frame clonotypes and omits some of them. Here the sample spans about 680,000 clones, about 90% being singletons. Treatment meaning: roughly 19 received Ad26.COV2.S at low or high dose, single or two shots; a few received placebo; per-sample allocation not given. The samples were gathered on day 63 after the first injection of vaccine or placebo. The individual, an adult aged 18-55 years, was a donor in Boston. Points from the study as a whole: Non-spike TCR breadth did not differ much between vaccine and placebo recipients. Reported post-vaccination CD8+ and CD4+ T cell responses to spike showed substantial breadth.

The chain couples TRBV7-9 to TRBJ1-5; D not resolved. Here the sequenced sample was peripheral blood, taken in a trial of Ad26.COV2.S vaccine versus placebo. This clonotype originated in a person between 18 and 65 years old who received the Ad26.COV2.S COVID-19 vaccine or a placebo. The CDR3 nucleotides read TGTGCCAGCAGAAGGACGGAGAATCAGCCCCAGCATTTT. Protein product: CASRRTENQPQHF.